Below, 19 T cell receptor beta chains from the same sample are listed, as sequenced in a study of shared clonotypes between healthy human individuals. TCRdb's copy holds only in-frame clones and misses some; the assay was immunoSEQ multiplex PCR. In the table there are some 2.1 million clones, roughly 94% of which are singletons. The sequenced material came from naive CD4+ T cells sorted from blood. Subset in this sample: CD45RA+ positively selected. Source of these receptors: a young man in good health.

This clone occurred once. The J gene is TRBJ2-1, the V gene TRBV7-2, with TRBD2 identical over 9 bases. This CDR3 spans 14 amino acids. Trimming removed 6 bases from V and 8 bases from J; junction bases left unmatched: 8. Germline V gene sequence: CDR1 SGHTA, CDR2 FQGNSA. The CDR3 region has the DNA TGTGCCAGCAGGCCACGGGCGGGAGGGTATGAGCAGTTCTTC. Translated: CASRPRAGGYEQFF.

This chain joins TRBV4-3 and TRBJ1-4, with 9 bases fitting TRBD1. Germline V gene sequence: CDR1 LGHNA, CDR2 YSLEER. There are 16 residues in the CDR3. V was pared by 0 bases and J by 8 bases, with 7 bases of the junction left unmatched. The CDR3: CASSQDVGQGNEKLFF. DNA of the CDR3: TGCGCCAGCAGCCAAGATGTAGGACAGGGGAACGAAAAACTGTTTTTT.

The chain combines TRBV5-1 with TRBJ1-6; D gene ambiguous. Trimming stripped 4 bases from V and 0 bases from J, with 20 bases between. Looked up from germline, CDR1 is SGHRS and CDR2 is YFSETQ. The CDR3 covers 19 residues. DNA of the CDR3: TGCGCCAGCAGCGGTAGTTCTGGGTACGGGAGCTCCTATAATTCACCCCTCCACTTT. This encodes CASSGSSGYGSSYNSPLHF.

The CDR3 protein is CASTRTSNYGYTF. The CDR3 region has the DNA TGTGCCAGCACCCGGACCAGTAACTATGGCTACACCTTC. The chain has TRBV5-6 and TRBJ1-2; no definite D call. Germline-derived CDR1 and CDR2 are SGHDT and YYEEEE. CDR3 length: 13 amino acids. V lost 6 bases and J lost 1, with 10 bases in between.

This rearrangement joins TRBV6-5 to TRBJ2-5; D may be TRBD1 (6 bases). The V gene's germline CDR1 is MNHEY and CDR2 SVGAGI. Trimming removed 6 bases at V and 11 bases at J, with 19 bases between. The CDR3 spans 13 residues. CDR3 in DNA: TGTGCCAGCAGCGCCATACGGGGTCAGGGGCAGTACTTC. This gives the protein CASSAIRGQGQYF.

This sequence joins TRBV19 and TRBJ2-7; D unresolved. Germline CDR1 is LNHDA and CDR2 is SQIVND (reference sequence). Trimming removed 5 bases at V and 0 bases at J, with 14 bases between. CDR3 length: 15 residues. In nucleotides, the CDR3 is TGTGCCAGTAGTCCCCGTTCGGTAAGCTCCTACGAGCAGTACTTC. Its protein product is CASSPRSVSSYEQYF.

The chain has TRBV5-5 and TRBJ1-3; D is uncertain. The CDR3 consists of 15 residues. Germline-derived CDR1 and CDR2 are SGHKS and YYEKEE (reference sequence). The V gene lost 2 bases and the J gene lost 0 bases, with 9 bases spanning the gap. CDR3 in DNA: TGTGCCAGCAGCTTACAGACGTTCTCTGGAAACACCATATATTTT. This codes for CASSLQTFSGNTIYF.

A word on this clone: This specimen includes other DNA sequences encoding the same CDR3. The chain is built from TRBV19 and TRBJ1-3; D unclear. The V gene lost 4 bases and the J gene lost 4 bases, with 5 bases spanning the gap. Germline V lookup: CDR1 LNHDA, CDR2 SQIVND (reference sequence). This CDR3 is 12 amino acids long. The CDR3: CASSTQGNTIYF. For the CDR3, the DNA is TGTGCCAGTAGTACGCAGGGAAACACCATATATTTT.

The gene calls are TRBV7-6 and TRBJ2-7; D unclear. Trimming cost V 4 bases and J 3 bases, with 13 bases left between them. Germline CDR1 and CDR2: SGHVS and FNYEAQ. CDR3 length: 14 amino acids. This CDR3 is CASSSMDGNYEQYF. CDR3 sequence (DNA): TGTGCCAGCAGCTCTATGGACGGAAACTACGAGCAGTACTTC.

The chain links TRBV6-6 to TRBJ1-1; D perhaps matches TRBD1 (5 bases). The germline V gene encodes CDR1 MNHNY and CDR2 SVGAGI (reference sequence). This CDR3 is built from 14 residues. Trimming removed 0 bases at V and 1 base at J, with 6 bases between. CDR3 region: CASSYSGTNTEAFF. For the CDR3, the DNA is TGTGCCAGCAGTTACTCCGGGACGAACACTGAAGCTTTCTTT.

V gene TRBV6-5 combines with J gene TRBJ1-1, with D unresolved. The germline V gene has CDR1 MNHEY and CDR2 SVGAGI. The length of the CDR3 is 14 residues. With 6 bases removed from V and 0 bases from J, the gap between germline ends came to 11 bases. CDR3 coding DNA: TGTGCCAGCAGACACCGGGCCTTGAACACTGAAGCTTTCTTT. It is translated as CASRHRALNTEAFF.

This rearrangement joins TRBV2 to TRBJ2-3; 10 positions agree with TRBD1. Germline CDR1 SNHLY, CDR2 FYNNEI. The length of the CDR3 is 16 residues. Trimming took 5 bases from V and 4 from J; bases not matched to a gene: 9. CDR3 nucleotide sequence: TGTGCCAGCAGTTCATTGACAGGGGGCTTTTCAGATACGCAGTATTTT. Amino acid sequence: CASSSLTGGFSDTQYF.

This chain connects TRBV6-5 to TRBJ2-3, with D hard to call. Trimming removed 2 bases at V and 3 bases at J, with 12 bases between. This CDR3 comprises 15 residues. Germline V CDR1 and CDR2: MNHEY, SVGAGI. CDR3 bases: TGTGCCAGCAGTTACCGCCGGATTGGAACAGATACGCAGTATTTT. Translated: CASSYRRIGTDTQYF.

Written as DNA, the CDR3 is TGCGCCAGCAGCTTGGACGGGGGGACGGGTCAGCCCCAGCATTTT. This sequence encodes CASSLDGGTGQPQHF. V usage is TRBV5-1 and J usage is TRBJ1-5; the D gene is possibly TRBD1 (5 bases). V lost 0 bases, J lost 6 bases, and 13 bases lay in between. CDR3 size: 15 residues. Germline V gene lookup returns CDR1 SGHRS and CDR2 YFSETQ.

The rearrangement uses TRBV10-3 and TRBJ2-2, with 8 nucleotides matching TRBD2. J lost 4 bases, V lost 2 bases, and 6 bases had no gene match. The CDR3 has 16 residues. Germline V CDR1 and CDR2: ENHRY, SYGVKD. The CDR3 loop is CAISETTSGLTGELFF. The CDR3 DNA follows: TGTGCCATCAGTGAGACTACTAGCGGACTCACCGGGGAGCTGTTTTTT.

The chain joins TRBV11-3 to TRBJ2-1, with 13 positions matching TRBD2. CDR1 and CDR2 (germline): SGHNT, YENEEA. Unmatched junction bases numbered 6, after V lost 5 bases and J lost 8 bases. This CDR3 is built from 15 residues. The CDR3 reads CASSLSTSGGYEQFF. The CDR3 DNA reads TGTGCCAGCAGCCTTTCGACTAGCGGGGGGTATGAGCAGTTCTTC.

The CDR3 protein is CASSLWGGQYTQYF. The CDR3 bases are TGTGCCAGCAGCCTTTGGGGGGGGCAGTATACGCAGTATTTT. This chain uses TRBV28 with TRBJ2-3; the D gene is possibly TRBD2 (7 bases). The germline V gene encodes CDR1 MDHEN and CDR2 SYDVKM. Trimming cost V 6 bases and J 7 bases, with 17 bases left between them. The CDR3 loop spans 14 amino acids.

The chain combines TRBV7-8 with TRBJ2-7, with TRBD2 identical over 7 bases. V trimming: 5 bases; J trimming: 1 base; junction bases outside the gene matches: 8. Germline values: CDR1 SGHVS, CDR2 FQNEAQ. The CDR3 is 15 residues long. The CDR3 DNA sequence: TGTGCCAGCAGCCCGAGCGGGGTCCCATCCTACGAGCAGTACTTC. Amino acids: CASSPSGVPSYEQYF.

The CDR3 loop reads CASSSLKQGRPYEQYF. CDR3 DNA: TGTGCCAGCAGCTCCTTAAAACAGGGTCGCCCCTACGAGCAGTACTTC. This chain joins TRBV11-2 and TRBJ2-7; weak D call: TRBD1 (6 bases). This CDR3 is built from 16 residues. Trimming took 4 bases from V and 2 from J, leaving 18 bases between them. In germline, CDR1 is SGHAT, CDR2 FQNNGV.